This is a list of T cell receptor beta chains from one sample in a study of CD8+ T cells in alopecia areata. The table came from immunoSEQ multiplex PCR; TCRdb's copy has only in-frame clones and leaves some out. This sample has 90,000 to 150,000 clones, with approximately 53% found just once. Here the sequenced sample was CD4+ T cells sorted from blood, taken at week 4, from a patient treated with tofacitinib. The receptor set was obtained from a human donor with alopecia areata. CDR3s include the opening cysteine and the closing phenylalanine or tryptophan. Each record gives: J gene, V gene, CDR3 protein.

TRBJ2-1 | TRBV5-6 | CASSLGRSTYNEQFF
TRBJ1-4 | TRBV23-1 | CASSQMSGNDEKLFF
TRBJ1-3 | TRBV5-1 | CASSLASNSGNTIYF
TRBJ1-2 | TRBV9 | CASTRDYGYTF
TRBJ1-5 | TRBV6-5 | CASSYSGGPQHF
TRBJ2-7 | TRBV7-9 | CASSLRTGGWAEQYF
TRBJ1-2 | TRBV5-6 | CASSIRQQGYTF
TRBJ1-5 | TRBV27 | CASSRQGARDQPQHF
TRBJ2-7 | TRBV5-4 | CASSSKSYEQYF
TRBJ2-4 | TRBV21-1 | CASRRGTGDIQYF
TRBJ2-1 | TRBV9 | CASSETGFNEQFF
TRBJ1-4 | TRBV19 | CASLPRGMDEKLFF
TRBJ2-1 | TRBV30 | CAWGLAVYNEQFF
TRBJ2-3 | TRBV6-5 | CASLEPFGDTQYF
TRBJ1-2 | TRBV30 | CAWIDGGRNYGYTF
TRBJ1-1 | TRBV29-1 | CSVGQGRREAEAFF
TRBJ1-6 | TRBV30 | CAWSSGISYSPLHF
TRBJ2-3 | TRBV19 | CASSILREADTQYF
TRBJ1-2 | TRBV30 | CAWSALTMGYGYTF
TRBJ2-3 | TRBV29-1 | CSVLRGAHTDTQYF
TRBJ2-7 | TRBV7-9 | CASSPRTSLEQYF
TRBJ1-1 | TRBV30 | CAGMGMNTEAFF